The rows below give T cell receptor beta chains drawn from one sample of a study of PD-L1 blockade in urothelial cancer. Using immunoSEQ multiplex PCR, the repertoire was profiled, and TCRdb retains in-frame clones only, with some absent. The table lists roughly 91,000 clones, more than 75% of them singletons. The sequenced sample was PBMCs, obtained around atezolizumab (anti-PD-L1) treatment. Receptor source: a man aged 60-69 years with urothelial cancer. The CDR3 runs from the conserved cysteine through the conserved F or W.

V gene	J gene	CDR3 protein
TRBV28	TRBJ2-7	CASSTSTSGRAYEQYF
TRBV10-2	TRBJ2-6	CASSEETGTSVIGSGANVLTF
TRBV6-5	TRBJ1-1	CASSRGQGGNTEAFF
TRBV6-1	TRBJ1-4	CASDPGTGGEKLFF
TRBV7-2	TRBJ2-1	CASSPGGPYYNEQFF
TRBV28	TRBJ1-5	CASSTGQGHQPQHF
TRBV27	TRBJ1-4	CASSTGGRGGPNEKLFF
TRBV19	TRBJ1-1	CASSIQGLTEAFF
TRBV11-2	TRBJ2-7	CASSLRTGGTRDEQYF
TRBV11-2	TRBJ1-5	CASSLYSNQPQHF
TRBV6-5	TRBJ2-7	CASSRFSYEQYF
TRBV6-5	TRBJ2-7	CASTGGTGPYEQYF
TRBV5-1	TRBJ1-3	CASSLVGEAGNTIYF
TRBV9	TRBJ2-1	CASSVVTGSGYNEQFF
TRBV10-1	TRBJ2-7	CASSDLAPRTGVLYEQYF
TRBV19	TRBJ1-5	CASSILTGYQPQHF
TRBV27	TRBJ2-7	CASSWTGGSYEQYF
TRBV28	TRBJ2-7	CASSSIRTGFYEQYF
TRBV7-2	TRBJ2-5	CASSYQGTETQYF
TRBV7-3	TRBJ2-5	CASSYTTGVGWTQYF
TRBV19	TRBJ1-5	CASSSGQGDQPQHF
TRBV18	TRBJ1-2	CASSPSSGSGGYTF
TRBV5-4	TRBJ2-7	CASSVDSGSYEQYF
TRBV30	TRBJ2-3	CAWSRGQSRADTQYF
TRBV9	TRBJ2-4	CASSVGALNGGDIQYF
TRBV5-5	TRBJ2-7	CASRLGWGDSYEQYF
TRBV18	TRBJ2-2	CASTPGGTGELFF
TRBV7-9	TRBJ2-7	CASSVSLAGAGEQYF
TRBV5-1	TRBJ1-4	CASSLSPGPNEKLFF
TRBV4-1	TRBJ1-4	CASSHPHRQGEVKLFF
TRBV30	TRBJ2-4	CAWSPATSGRNF
TRBV7-2	TRBJ2-7	CASSQRQTLSYEQYF
TRBV10-3	TRBJ1-5	CATVSQGGQPQHF
TRBV28	TRBJ2-3	CASSSGQAVTQYF
TRBV7-9	TRBJ1-6	CASSLRQDNSPLHF
TRBV11-3	TRBJ1-3	CASSLDSFSGNTIYF
TRBV28	TRBJ2-7	CASSLEGTPYEQYF
TRBV15	TRBJ1-1	CATSDPTGRGTEAFF
TRBV7-3	TRBJ2-3	CASSFQPGGGLTDTQYF
TRBV19	TRBJ2-7	CASSIVLGQGQYF
TRBV6-6	TRBJ2-7	CASSQASSSYEQYF
TRBV5-1	TRBJ2-5	CASSLGPGSQETQYF
TRBV4-1	TRBJ2-6	CASSQEKGMDGANVLTF